This T cell receptor beta chain was recovered during a study of blood T cells in healthy people across ages. Study outcomes and limitations: Without sorted subsets, naive and antigen-experienced compartments could not be conclusively compared.

Combining a sample-barcoded 5' primer with a J-beta primer mix, a second PCR ran for roughly 6 to 12 cycles. No fewer than 3 million CDR3-containing paired-end reads came from each sample. TCRdb called the 5' RACE reads again in MiXCR, with one record for every CDR3 protein. The table records 650,000 to 1,000,000 distinct CDR3 sequences, approximately 35% of them present only once. This CDR3 is 16 amino acids long. Germline V gene lookup returns CDR1 SEHNR and CDR2 FQNEAQ (reference sequence). The V end was cut by 0 bases, the J end by 7 bases, with 15 bases between. Per sample, no less than 5.5 micrograms of total RNA were extracted. A note on this clonotype: The antigen is unknown.

This TCR was sampled from a man between 18 and 35 years old in good health. The V call is TRBV7-9, the J call TRBJ1-4; D may be TRBD1 (6 bases). The source material was blood. The CDR3 reads CASSLASGTLFEKLFF. CDR3 in DNA: TGTGCCAGCAGCTTAGCATCCGGGACACTCTTTGAAAAACTGTTTTTT.